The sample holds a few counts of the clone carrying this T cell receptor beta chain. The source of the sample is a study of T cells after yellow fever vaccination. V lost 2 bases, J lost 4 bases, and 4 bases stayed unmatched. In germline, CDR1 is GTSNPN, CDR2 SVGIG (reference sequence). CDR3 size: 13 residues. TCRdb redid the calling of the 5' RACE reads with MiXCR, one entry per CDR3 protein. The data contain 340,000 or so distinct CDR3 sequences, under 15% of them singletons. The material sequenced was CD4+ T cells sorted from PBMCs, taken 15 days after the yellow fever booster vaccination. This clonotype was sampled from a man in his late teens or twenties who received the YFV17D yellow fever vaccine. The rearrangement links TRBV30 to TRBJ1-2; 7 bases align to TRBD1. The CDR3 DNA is TGTGCCTGGAGTTCGACAGGGACCTATGGCTACACCTTC. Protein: CAWSSTGTYGYTF. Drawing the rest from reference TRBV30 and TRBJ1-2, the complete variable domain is SQTIHQWPATLVQPVGSPLSLECTVEGTSNPNLYWYRQAAGRGLQLLFYSVGIGQISSEVPQNLSASRPQDRQFILSSKKLLLSDSGFYLCAWSSTGTYGYTFGSGTRLTVV.